This TCR beta chain comes out of a study of blood T cells in healthy people across ages (dated by TCRdb to 2014 to 2015). For the study in its entirety: Template switching captured roughly one uniquely barcoded TCR beta cDNA molecule per two T cells in model experiments. Using deep sequencing normalized with unique cDNA molecular identifiers, the study measured how TCR beta repertoire diversity changes with age. The donors were divided into four age groups: young (average about 16 years), middle-aged (approximately 42), aged (around 59) and long-lived (around 87). Donors of different ages were randomly distributed across sequencing lanes to avoid experimental bias. The study analyzed two additional independent replicas of 1 million unique cDNA reads from the same blood draw for two donors, one aged 18 to 30 and one aged 80 or older. The investigation overall reported the following: Donor CMV infection status was unknown, potentially confounding age-related changes in expanded clonotypes. Conclusive comparison of naive and antigen-experienced compartments was prevented by the profiling of bulk unsorted PBMCs. Compared with the aged group, more naive CD4+ T cells, fewer expanded clones and increased TCR diversity were shown by the long-lived group, suggesting age selection. Estimates of total diversity based on one million sequenced T cells were regarded as lower bounds and as underestimates. As age increased, observed TCR beta diversity per million T cells dropped in a roughly linear way, and a significant reduction was already evident by age 40. A strong correlation was found between observed TCR beta diversity and the percentage of naive T cells measured by flow cytometry.

From the cysteine up to the phenylalanine, the CDR3 has a length of 13 residues. Only the CDR3 DNA is retained, 39 bases long and in frame from the first base. V lost 1 base and J lost 6 bases; the stretch between them is 10 bases long. CDR1 and CDR2 were assigned from the germline V gene as SQVTM and ANQGSEA. Systemically healthy Caucasian individuals from Russia, 35 to 40 in total and aged roughly 6 to 95 years, were included as donors. Each donor gave 8 to 10 milliliters of peripheral blood, drawn into EDTA-treated Vacutainer tubes. Ficoll-Paque density-gradient centrifugation was used to isolate PBMCs, with at least 6 million obtained per sample. Trizol reagent was used to extract total RNA from PBMCs, with at least 6 micrograms per sample. For every donor, an aliquot of PBMCs went through flow cytometry to measure the percentages of naive CD45RAhigh/CD27high T cells. This clonotype was counted only a few times. This clone's antigen is unknown. The input lacks base qualities; no much larger clone sits a single base away.

Library construction relied on 5' RACE. TCRdb names Illumina HiSeq 2500 as the instrument used. The second PCR ran for about 6 to 12 cycles and used a J-beta primer mix along with a sample-barcoded 5' primer. A unique molecular identifier was introduced onto each TCR beta cDNA molecule by a template-switch 5' adaptor carrying 12 random nucleotides. Each sample yielded at least 2.5 million CDR3-containing paired-end reads. All of the RNA was converted into first-strand cDNA using the Mint cDNA synthesis kit, with a TRBC-specific oligonucleotide serving as the primer. Following uracil-DNA glycosylase treatment, a first 18-cycle PCR with universal primers M1SS and BC2_uni_R was performed on all cDNA. For the original study's pipeline: For normalization, 1 million high-quality reads, each with a distinct molecular identifier, were randomly selected from each sample. Instead of being binned into consensus sequences, reads that shared molecular identifiers were thrown out. MiTCR, set to a Q25 quality threshold and the strictest error-elimination algorithm, was used for CDR3 identification, clonotype clustering and error correction. A nonparametric unseen species model with Euler transformation was used to estimate lower-bound total TCR beta diversity. TCRdb itself trimmed the public reads at Q25 with fastp, ran MiXCR and retained productive beta chains. For every CDR3 protein sequence, its rows merge into one entry that carries the most common genes and DNA. The V and J calls reflect TCRdb's pipeline rather than the authors' work. The sample profile shows hundreds of thousands of distinct CDR3 sequences; under 70% of them were found once. The ten biggest clones cover 30% to 45% of the sample.

Recombination connected TRBV29-1 to TRBJ2-1; the D gene is unclear. Sequenced material: blood. The origin of this receptor is a man in his fifties or sixties in good health. DNA sequence: TGCAGCGTTGAAGTGGGCGGAATCAATGAGCAGTTCTTC. It translates to CSVEVGGINEQFF.